This paragraph reports one T cell receptor beta chain. TCRdb's table, derived via immunoSEQ multiplex PCR, lists solely in-frame clones and lacks some. The sample holds about 58,000 clones, around 91% seen once. The data derive from a study of blood T cell repertoires in COVID-19. The V and J ends lost 1 base and 0 bases respectively, with 5 bases between them. This CDR3 is 14 amino acids long. CDR1 and CDR2 (germline): MNHNS, SASEGT. Input material: peripheral blood. The clonotype was recovered from a man aged 60-69 years with active COVID-19. The rearrangement uses TRBV6-1 and TRBJ2-3; D is undetermined. The CDR3 DNA reads TGTGCCAGCAGTGAAGGGGCTAGCACAGATACGCAGTATTTT. This gives the protein CASSEGASTDTQYF.